This is a list of T cell receptor beta chains from one sample in a study of tumor-infiltrating lymphocytes in primary liver carcinoma. TCRdb itself ran the multiplex PCR reads through MiXCR, one entry per CDR3 protein. The sample contains around 330,000 distinct CDR3 sequences, about 60% of which appear only once. Sequencing used peripheral blood. These receptors originate from a man in his forties with primary liver carcinoma and hepatitis B virus infection. Each CDR3 is given without its conserved first and last residue. Fields, in order: J gene, V gene, CDR3 protein.

TRBJ2-3 TRBV14 ASSHLLAGQDTQY
TRBJ2-1 TRBV6-1 ASRPVQGAYEQF
TRBJ2-7 TRBV29-1 SVEDRGYEQY
TRBJ2-7 TRBV2 ASRARLDPAYEQY
TRBJ2-2 TRBV5-4 AIMEGGWITGELF
TRBJ2-3 TRBV10-2 ASSELGSTDTQY
TRBJ1-2 TRBV11-2 ASSLDTLGDGYT
TRBJ2-4 TRBV4-2 ASSRQRAVGGDKNIQY
TRBJ2-5 TRBV11-3 ATSYSRGETQY
TRBJ2-2 TRBV5-1 VSSLVVGSTGELF
TRBJ2-2 TRBV6-1 ASSGTGTSGRMSPNTGELF
TRBJ2-2 TRBV4-3 ASSQVNRGGNTGELF
TRBJ2-3 TRBV11-1 ASSPLGLAVRDTQY
TRBJ2-2 TRBV11-1 ASTFDRARTGELF
TRBJ1-2 TRBV28 TVSEAHQGGYT
TRBJ2-1 TRBV6-2/TRBV6-3 ASSYDTDAYEES
TRBJ1-3 TRBV28 ASSIGAGGADTIY
TRBJ1-5 TRBV4-2 ASSLSDRERQPQH
TRBJ2-5 TRBV5-1 ASSLALGGAGETRY
TRBJ2-2 TRBV11-2 ASSLTDTRELF
TRBJ2-3 TRBV11-3 ASSDSPAGGADTQY
TRBJ1-1 TRBV5-1 ASSLHGTGDTEAF
TRBJ2-5 TRBV6-2/TRBV6-3 ASSLLRGPSYQETQY
TRBJ1-5 TRBV20-1 SAQSPTGGYRPQH
TRBJ1-6 TRBV6-6 ASTETGRGSNSPLH
TRBJ2-6 TRBV11-2 ASRSDSSWANVLT
TRBJ1-1 TRBV12-3/TRBV12-4 ASSLRGQAEAF
TRBJ1-2 TRBV5-4 ASSLAPGHGRYGYT
TRBJ1-5 TRBV29-1 SVRTLRGDQPQH
TRBJ2-7 TRBV11-2 ASRQIYGQY
TRBJ1-1 TRBV10-1 ASSTQPNTEAF
TRBJ2-1 TRBV28 ASSFGERDGEQF
TRBJ2-3 TRBV30 AWSAGTYSDTQY
TRBJ2-3 TRBV30 AWSRTSGRSDTQY
TRBJ2-5 TRBV5-1 ASSLTEEGETQY
TRBJ1-5 TRBV6-1 ASSEGGPGQPQH
TRBJ2-7 TRBV14 ASSQEIQGLNSYEQY
TRBJ2-5 TRBV6-5 AGSYSWSHTETQY
TRBJ2-7 TRBV29-1 SVIFRQLGSYEQY
TRBJ2-3 TRBV7-9 ASSSTGGKQY
TRBJ2-1 TRBV12-3/TRBV12-4 ATRQGWTGDSNEEF
TRBJ2-2 TRBV6-2/TRBV6-3 ASSYPAGELF
TRBJ2-3 TRBV11-2 ASSLIPCTDMQY
TRBJ1-1 TRBV4-1 ASSQETQNTEAF
TRBJ2-1 TRBV5-1 ASSLTGGSGNEQF
TRBJ1-4 TRBV28 ASRIGTANEKLF
TRBJ2-1 TRBV24-1 ATSDLPGLAGGGLYNEQF
TRBJ2-7 TRBV5-1 ASSSEPLSYEQY
TRBJ1-4 TRBV7-8 ASSLAGSRANEKLF
TRBJ2-2 TRBV24-1 ATPRFSPGSGELF
TRBJ1-1 TRBV2 ASSRAVHQGPKAF
TRBJ2-5 TRBV4-3 ASSQAVGHQETRY
TRBJ2-5 TRBV11-3 ASSPRLAGETQY
TRBJ1-5 TRBV4-3 ASSQSREQAQH
TRBJ2-1 TRBV5-1 ASSLQTDYSSYNEQF
TRBJ2-7 TRBV5-1 ASRPAWSLYEQY
TRBJ1-1 TRBV6-2/TRBV6-3 ASSTPRTGNTEAF
TRBJ1-2 TRBV6-2/TRBV6-3 ASSLQGPMNYGYT
TRBJ1-4 TRBV29-1 SVGGRTNEKLF
TRBJ2-7 TRBV10-2 ASGTAGDGYEQY